The 22 T cell receptor beta chains below come from one sample, sequenced in a study of T-cell memory formation after mild COVID-19 (dated by TCRdb to about 2021). The library was prepared using 5' RACE. TCRdb records Illumina NovaSeq 6000 as the sequencer. TCRdb applied fastp at Q25 and MiXCR to the public reads, then kept only in-frame beta chains. Identical CDR3 protein sequences are pooled into one entry, listed with their most common genes and DNA. In all, the sample holds about 440,000 distinct CDR3 sequences, and about 20% of those were seen once. 8.4% of the sample goes to the ten largest clones. Sequencing input: PBMCs or a T cell subset sorted from them (not recorded which). The receptors shown here come from an adult woman who had mild COVID-19 (a few samples of this study predate the infection). The sample titles of this study are shuffled in the database, so cell type and time point are left out; the donor was told from shared clones.

V and J are TRBV7-9 and TRBJ2-5; 9 bases match TRBD1. There are 14 residues in the CDR3. Germline trimming cut 5 bases from V and 5 bases from J; bases unmatched to any gene: 6. Germline-derived CDR1 and CDR2 are SEHNR and FQNEAQ (reference sequence). CDR3 protein: CASSMGQGRETQYF. The DNA of the CDR3 is TGTGCCAGCAGCATGGGACAGGGAAGGGAGACCCAGTACTTC.

The V call is TRBV24-1, the J call TRBJ2-1, with D possibly being TRBD2 (6 bases). The V end was cut by 3 bases, the J end by 7 bases, with 18 bases between. This CDR3 region has 16 residues. The germline V gene encodes CDR1 KGHDR and CDR2 SFDVKD. DNA for the CDR3: TGTGCCACCAGTGATCCCGGAGCTGGAGGGAGAAATGAGCAGTTCTTC. This gives the protein CATSDPGAGGRNEQFF.

The chain has TRBV30 and TRBJ2-2, with a tentative D call TRBD1 (5 bases). Deletions cut 1 base from V and 1 base from J, with 10 bases between. The CDR3 is 15 amino acids. From germline, CDR1 is GTSNPN and CDR2 SVGIG (reference sequence). This CDR3 is CAWSGIRGNTGELFF. The CDR3 nucleotides are TGTGCCTGGAGTGGTATTAGGGGGAACACCGGGGAGCTGTTTTTT.

This clonotype has just one count. CDR3 sequence: CAISGGQDEQFF. Here the CDR3 DNA reads TGTGCCATCAGTGGGGGACAGGATGAGCAGTTCTTC. This rearrangement joins TRBV10-3 to TRBJ2-1; 8 nucleotides match TRBD1. The CDR3 totals 12 residues. With 4 bases clipped from V and 8 bases from J, the junction kept 1 base outside the gene matches. CDR1 and CDR2 (germline): ENHRY, SYGVKD.

In this sample, this clonotype turned up a few times. The chain is built from TRBV5-1 and TRBJ1-6; no clear D. CDR3 length: 13 residues. The V gene's germline CDR1 is SGHRS and CDR2 YFSETQ. V gave up 0 bases and J gave up 8 bases, with 6 bases separating them. Here the CDR3 reads CASSLAPHSPLHF. Here the CDR3 DNA reads TGCGCCAGCAGCTTGGCCCCGCATTCACCCCTCCACTTT.

The V and J genes are TRBV12-5 and TRBJ2-7; D is uncertain. The CDR3 is 13 amino acids. V lost 1 base to trimming and J lost 2 bases, with 6 bases between them. The V gene's germline CDR1 is LGHNT and CDR2 FRNRAP. For the CDR3, the DNA is TGTGCTAGTGGTTTGGGCCTAGCCTACGAGCAGTACTTC. It yields the protein CASGLGLAYEQYF.

This clonotype appeared a few times. The chain employs TRBV24-1 and TRBJ2-1; possible D gene TRBD1, 6 bases. CDR1 and CDR2 from the germline V gene are KGHDR and SFDVKD. Trimming shortened V by 6 bases and J by 0 bases, and 8 bases separated the two germline ends. The CDR3 runs to 14 residues. CDR3 in amino acids: CATSTGSSYNEQFF. Written as DNA, the CDR3 is TGTGCCACCAGTACAGGGAGCTCCTACAATGAGCAGTTCTTC.

The chain is built from TRBV5-1 and TRBJ1-1; D unclear. Germline V lookup: CDR1 SGHRS, CDR2 YFSETQ. The V and J ends lost 4 bases and 1 base respectively, with 8 bases between them. The CDR3 spans 13 residues. In DNA, the CDR3 is TGCGCCAGCAGCACCGACGAGAACACTGAAGCTTTCTTT. This codes for CASSTDENTEAFF. Variable domain in full (rest from reference TRBV5-1 and TRBJ1-1): KAGVTQTPRYLIKTRGQQVTLSCSPISGHRSVSWYQQTPGQGLQFLFEYFSETQRNKGNFPGRFSGRQFSNSRSEMNVSTLELGDSALYLCASSTDENTEAFFGQGTRLTVV.

This rearrangement joins TRBV9 to TRBJ1-2; TRBD1 aligns across 8 bases. V trimming: 1 base; J trimming: 1 base; junction bases outside the gene matches: 3. The CDR3 is made up of 15 amino acids. The germline V gene encodes CDR1 SGDLS and CDR2 YYNGEE. This CDR3 is CASSVQGANNYGYTF. In nucleotides, the CDR3 is TGTGCCAGCAGCGTACAGGGGGCAAATAACTATGGCTACACCTTC.

The chain carries TRBV29-1 and TRBJ2-5, with D perhaps being TRBD1 or TRBD2 (5 bases each). The CDR3 totals 14 residues. Between the trimmed V and J ends, which lost 2 bases and 1 base, there was a span of 11 bases. The germline V gene has CDR1 SQVTM and CDR2 ANQGSEA. The CDR3 region has the DNA TGCAGCGTTGAAATGGGGGACGGCCAAGAGACCCAGTACTTC. As protein: CSVEMGDGQETQYF.

This sequence joins TRBV28 and TRBJ1-1; D is possibly TRBD1 (6 bases). V lost 2 bases and J 6 bases, leaving 13 bases between the germline ends. The CDR3 has 14 amino acids. The V gene's germline CDR1 is MDHEN and CDR2 SYDVKM. CDR3 bases: TGTGCCAGCAGTTTACTACAGGGTATGGCTGAAGCTTTCTTT. The encoded protein is CASSLLQGMAEAFF.

The chain uses TRBV10-1 and TRBJ1-5; D unresolved. This CDR3 has 13 amino acids. Trimming shortened V by 6 bases and J by 7 bases, and 13 bases separated the two germline ends. Germline-derived CDR1 and CDR2 are WNHNN and SYGVQD (reference sequence). DNA for the CDR3: TGCGCCAGCAGGGAAAGAGGGAACCAGCCCCAGCATTTT. Residues: CASRERGNQPQHF.

This clonotype was seen more than once but under ten times. This chain links TRBV6-4 with TRBJ1-5; the match to TRBD1 covers 8 bases. The trim removed 1 base at V and 4 bases at J, leaving 15 bases unmatched. The CDR3 has 19 residues. Germline V gives CDR1 MRHNA, CDR2 SNTAGT. CDR3 nucleotide sequence: TGTGCCAGCAGTGACTTGAGTCAGGGGGCGGGCAGGAGTAATCAGCCCCAGCATTTT. Its translation is CASSDLSQGAGRSNQPQHF.

As DNA, the CDR3 is TGCAGCGCCCCACTGGGTACGGGGGCAGATACGCAGTATTTT. Encoded protein: CSAPLGTGADTQYF. The V gene is TRBV29-1, the J gene TRBJ2-3; possible D gene TRBD2, 6 bases. Germline V gives CDR1 SQVTM, CDR2 ANQGSEA. The CDR3 is 14 amino acids. V was clipped by 7 bases and J by 4 bases, with 18 bases between them.

The chain combines TRBV3-1 with TRBJ1-2; D is unresolved. This CDR3 is built from 14 residues. Trimming cost V 0 bases and J 4 bases, with 9 bases left between them. The germline gives CDR1 LGHDT, CDR2 YNNKEL (reference sequence). The CDR3 sequence: CASSQENSPYGYTF. The CDR3 DNA reads TGTGCCAGCAGCCAAGAGAACAGCCCCTATGGCTACACCTTC. Using reference TRBV3-1 and TRBJ1-2 for the parts outside the CDR3, the full variable domain is DTAVSQTPKYLVTQMGNDKSIKCEQNLGHDTMYWYKQDSKKFLKIMFSYNNKELIINETVPNRFSPKSPDKAHLNLHINSLELGDSAVYFCASSQENSPYGYTFGSGTRLTVV.

The rearrangement joins TRBV6-5 to TRBJ2-7, with D possibly being TRBD2 (5 bases). V was clipped by 5 bases and J by 2 bases, with 13 bases between them. Germline V gene data show CDR1 as MNHEY and CDR2 as SVGAGI. CDR3 length: 14 amino acids. The CDR3, as DNA: TGTGCCAGCAGTCCTATGGACTGGACCTACGAGCAGTACTTC. Amino acids: CASSPMDWTYEQYF.

V and J are TRBV11-3 and TRBJ2-5, with TRBD2 matching over 7 bases. Unmatched junction bases numbered 5, after V lost 3 bases and J lost 1 base. Germline V gene data show CDR1 as SGHNT and CDR2 as YENEEA. The CDR3 runs 15 residues. The CDR3 here is CASSFGGSSQETQYF. The CDR3 region has the DNA TGTGCCAGCAGCTTCGGGGGGTCCTCCCAAGAGACCCAGTACTTC.

This clonotype appeared a few times. V usage is TRBV5-5 and J usage is TRBJ1-1, with D unclear. The CDR3 spans 13 residues. Germline V lookup: CDR1 SGHKS, CDR2 YYEKEE (reference sequence). V gave up 1 base and J gave up 4 bases, with 8 bases separating them. CDR3 residues: CASSLLMVTEAFF. DNA of the CDR3: TGTGCCAGCAGCTTGCTAATGGTCACTGAAGCTTTCTTT.

This clonotype was seen more than once but under ten times. The V call is TRBV20-1, the J call TRBJ2-1, with D hard to call. The ends were cut back, 6 bases at V and 0 bases at J, with 18 bases in the middle. The CDR3 sequence is 16 residues long. CDR1 is DFQATT, CDR2 SNEGSKA, per germline (reference sequence). This chain's CDR3 is CSAHSSRSSSYNEQFF. The CDR3 bases are TGCAGTGCACATTCCAGCCGCTCGAGCTCCTACAATGAGCAGTTCTTC.

The V call is TRBV7-9, the J call TRBJ2-3; a possible D gene is TRBD2 (5 bases). Germline CDR1 is SEHNR and CDR2 is FQNEAQ (reference sequence). The CDR3 has 14 amino acids. Trimming pared 1 base from V and 4 bases from J, leaving 9 bases between. The CDR3 loop reads CASSLVASADTQYF. CDR3 DNA: TGTGCCAGCAGCTTAGTAGCGTCGGCAGATACGCAGTATTTT. Based on the CDR3 plus reference TRBV7-9 and TRBJ2-3, the full variable domain is DTGVSQNPRHKITKRGQNVTFRCDPISEHNRLYWYRQTLGQGPEFLTYFQNEAQLEKSRLLSDRFSAERPKGSFSTLEIQRTEQGDSAMYLCASSLVASADTQYFGPGTRLTVL.

DNA of the CDR3: TGCAGTGCTGCCAGCTTCTCTGGGGCCAACGTCCTGACTTTC. Amino acids: CSAASFSGANVLTF. This sequence joins TRBV20-1 and TRBJ2-6; D call uncertain. V gave up 5 bases and J gave up 0 bases, with 8 bases separating them. The CDR3 totals 14 residues. Germline lookup yields CDR1 DFQATT and CDR2 SNEGSKA (reference sequence).

The table lists this clonotype with a few counts. The J gene is TRBJ2-5, the V gene TRBV7-8; D possibly matches TRBD1 or TRBD2 (5 bases each). CDR1 SGHVS and CDR2 FQNEAQ come from the germline V gene. CDR3 length equals 16 residues. The V gene lost 5 bases and the J gene lost 5 bases, with 21 bases spanning the gap. DNA of the CDR3: TGTGCCAGCAGCGGCGAGGGGCTCCTAGGGCGGGAGACCCAGTACTTC. Protein: CASSGEGLLGRETQYF.